Below, 28 T cell receptor beta chains from the same sample are listed, as sequenced in a study of T cell responses to AZD1222 COVID-19 vaccine. Using immunoSEQ multiplex PCR, the repertoire was profiled, and TCRdb retains in-frame clones only, with some absent. In the table there are more than 100,000 clones, about 82% of which are singletons. The material was peripheral blood, obtained 28 days after the second dose of the MenACWY control vaccine. These receptors were collected from an adult who received the MenACWY meningococcal vaccine as a control.

The chain is built from TRBV5-3 and TRBJ2-6; D perhaps matches TRBD1 (7 bases). TRBV5-3 qualifies as an ORF whose function is uncertain. The CDR3 spans 17 residues. V lost 1 base and J 2 bases, leaving 13 bases between the germline ends. The CDR3 DNA follows: TGTGCCAGAAGCTTGAGGCAGGGGGGTGCTGGGGCCAACGTCCTGACTTTC. This translates into CARSLRQGGAGANVLTF.

V and J are TRBV27 and TRBJ2-1; D is unresolved. Germline CDR1 MNHEY, CDR2 SMNVEV (reference sequence). Trimming left V 5 bases short and J 9 bases short, with 11 bases between. The CDR3 is 12 residues long. The DNA of the CDR3 is TGTGCCAGCAGTCCCCGGTTATTTGAGCAGTTCTTC. Its translation is CASSPRLFEQFF.

This rearrangement joins TRBV5-4 to TRBJ2-5; 10 bases map to TRBD2. Unmatched junction bases numbered 12, after V lost 2 bases and J lost 5 bases. This CDR3 is built from 17 residues. Germline assignment: CDR1 SGHNT and CDR2 YYREEE (reference sequence). The CDR3 DNA reads TGTGCCAGCAGCTTTGGTTCTCTAGCGGGGGTGCGGGAGACCCAGTACTTC. Residues: CASSFGSLAGVRETQYF.

The rearrangement uses TRBV10-3 and TRBJ2-1; 10 nucleotides agree with TRBD1. The CDR3 is 15 amino acids. Unmatched junction bases numbered 8, after V lost 6 bases and J lost 6 bases. Germline CDR1 is ENHRY and CDR2 is SYGVKD. For the CDR3, the DNA is TGTGCCATCAGCCTGACAGGGGGCGCGGTCAATGAGCAGTTCTTC. Translating gives CAISLTGGAVNEQFF.

The chain combines TRBV4-3 with TRBJ2-3; no clear D. The germline V gene has CDR1 LGHNA and CDR2 YSLEER. The CDR3 runs 15 residues. The V gene lost 0 bases and the J gene lost 1 base, with 8 bases spanning the gap. The CDR3 region has the DNA TGCGCCAGCAGCCAAGAGGCAGGCCGCACAGATACGCAGTATTTT. Translating gives CASSQEAGRTDTQYF.

V usage is TRBV18 and J usage is TRBJ1-6; TRBD1 agrees at 7 bases. The V gene end was trimmed by 6 bases and the J gene end by 13 bases; junction bases not matched to a gene: 3. Per the germline V gene, CDR1 is KGHSH and CDR2 is LQKENI. This CDR3 comprises 11 residues. The CDR3 DNA is TGTGCCAGCTCGCCAGGGGGGCCCCTCCACTTT. Translated: CASSPGGPLHF.

The chain carries TRBV19 and TRBJ1-1; 8 bases are a match to TRBD1. The CDR3 has 15 amino acids. Germline values: CDR1 LNHDA, CDR2 SQIVND (reference sequence). Trimming cost V 3 bases and J 4 bases; bases outside gene matches: 7. As DNA, the CDR3 is TGTGCCAGTAGTATCAGGGGGCGACGGGTCACTGAAGCTTTCTTT. This sequence encodes CASSIRGRRVTEAFF.

CDR3 in amino acids: CASSPYVGTGVHEQYF. CDR3 sequence (DNA): TGTGCCAGCAGTCCCTACGTCGGGACAGGGGTGCACGAGCAGTACTTC. This chain joins TRBV27 and TRBJ2-7; 10 nucleotides agree with TRBD1. The CDR3 is 16 residues long. Germline V gene data show CDR1 as MNHEY and CDR2 as SMNVEV (reference sequence). With 5 bases clipped from V and 5 bases from J, the junction kept 12 bases outside the gene matches.

The chain carries TRBV12-3 or TRBV12-4 and TRBJ2-5; the D call may be TRBD1 or TRBD2 (5 bases each). V lost 8 bases and J 5 bases, leaving 9 bases between the germline ends. The CDR3 totals 11 residues. CDR3 nucleotide sequence: TGTGCCAGCCCGAGGGGTGAGACCCAGTACTTC. Amino acids: CASPRGETQYF.

The chain employs TRBV28 and TRBJ1-2; the D is unclear. The V gene lost 2 bases and the J gene lost 0 bases, with 16 bases spanning the gap. The germline V gene encodes CDR1 MDHEN and CDR2 SYDVKM. There are 17 residues in the CDR3. The CDR3 DNA sequence: TGTGCCAGCAGTTTAGAGGTCACCTTAAGTCCTAACTATGGCTACACCTTC. Translated, it gives CASSLEVTLSPNYGYTF.

The chain uses TRBV12-3 or TRBV12-4 and TRBJ2-3, with D unresolved. Trimming stripped 0 bases from V and 7 bases from J, with 5 bases between. CDR3 length equals 12 residues. CDR3 region: CASSLAVNTQYF. Here the CDR3 DNA reads TGTGCCAGCAGTTTAGCGGTCAATACGCAGTATTTT.

V is TRBV19 and J is TRBJ1-2, with TRBD1 matching 8 bases. The junction had 19 bases not matched to a gene; V was cut back by 3 bases and J by 4 bases. The length of the CDR3 is 19 residues. Germline values: CDR1 LNHDA, CDR2 SQIVND (reference sequence). In DNA, the CDR3 is TGTGCCAGTAGTATTAGGGGCAGGGGGCCTGAATTACCAGCCTATGGCTACACCTTC. Protein sequence: CASSIRGRGPELPAYGYTF.

The J gene is TRBJ1-1, the V gene TRBV4-1; D not certain. Germline-derived CDR1 and CDR2 are MGHRA and YSYEKL. V was cut by 1 base and J by 1 base, with 10 bases left in between. The length of the CDR3 is 15 residues. The CDR3 region is CASSQAAQPNTEAFF. Here the CDR3 DNA reads TGCGCCAGCAGCCAAGCAGCCCAGCCGAACACTGAAGCTTTCTTT.

The J gene is TRBJ2-2, the V gene TRBV5-6; D is uncertain. Per the germline V gene, CDR1 is SGHDT and CDR2 is YYEEEE. The CDR3 length is 12 residues. Trimming removed 4 bases at V and 6 bases at J, with 7 bases between. CDR3 in amino acids: CASSNRAGELFF. The DNA for the CDR3 is TGTGCCAGCAGCAACCGGGCCGGGGAGCTGTTTTTT. The whole variable domain, filled in from reference TRBV5-6 and TRBJ2-2, reads DAGVTQSPTHLIKTRGQQVTLRCSPKSGHDTVSWYQQALGQGPQFIFQYYEEEERQRGNFPDRFSGHQFPNYSSELNVNALLLGDSALYLCASSNRAGELFFGEGSRLTVL.

The gene calls are TRBV15 and TRBJ1-5, with D perhaps TRBD1 (6 bases). Germline V gene sequence: CDR1 LNHNV, CDR2 YYDKDF (reference sequence). V shed 1 base and J shed 3 bases, with 10 bases lying between them. The CDR3 runs to 15 residues. For the CDR3, the DNA is TGTGCCACCAGCAGAGTTACAGGGTTCAATCAGCCCCAGCATTTT. It codes for CATSRVTGFNQPQHF.

This clone has only one observation. The J gene is TRBJ1-6, the V gene TRBV27, with TRBD1 identical over 9 bases. V shed 6 bases and J 7 bases; nucleotides not matched to a gene: 13. The CDR3 length is 17 residues. CDR1 and CDR2 (germline): MNHEY, SMNVEV (reference sequence). The CDR3 DNA is TGTGCCAGCAGCCGGGGACAGGGACCGAAAGGGAATTCACCCCTCCACTTT. Translating gives CASSRGQGPKGNSPLHF.

This rearrangement joins TRBV18 to TRBJ1-1; possibly TRBD1 for D (6 bases). Germline V gives CDR1 KGHSH, CDR2 LQKENI. The CDR3 spans 14 residues. The V gene lost 6 bases and the J gene lost 1 base, with 12 bases spanning the gap. The CDR3 loop reads CASSLQGRNTEAFF. For the CDR3, the DNA is TGTGCCAGCTCGTTACAGGGAAGGAACACTGAAGCTTTCTTT. The whole variable domain, filled in from reference TRBV18 and TRBJ1-1, reads NAGVMQNPRHLVRRRGQEARLRCSPMKGHSHVYWYRQLPEEGLKFMVYLQKENIIDESGMPKERFSAEFPKEGPSILRIQQVVRGDSAAYFCASSLQGRNTEAFFGQGTRLTVV.

CDR3 DNA: TGTGCCAGCAGGACAGGGACGAACACCGGGGAGCTGTTTTTT. This encodes CASRTGTNTGELFF. This sequence joins TRBV27 and TRBJ2-2; 7 nucleotides align to TRBD1. There are 14 residues in the CDR3. Trimming removed 6 bases from V and 0 bases from J; junction bases left unmatched: 1. CDR1 is MNHEY, CDR2 SMNVEV, per germline (reference sequence).

The CDR3, as DNA: TGTGCCTGGAGTGAATGGGCGGGAGGAGAGACCCAGTACTTC. Its protein product is CAWSEWAGGETQYF. This rearrangement joins TRBV30 to TRBJ2-5; 8 bases agree with TRBD2. Germline assignment: CDR1 GTSNPN and CDR2 SVGIG (reference sequence). V was clipped by 1 base and J by 4 bases; unmatched bases: 5. CDR3 size: 14 residues.

The chain employs TRBV28 and TRBJ1-3, with D possibly being TRBD1 (6 bases). CDR1 and CDR2 from the germline V gene are MDHEN and SYDVKM. The CDR3 loop spans 18 amino acids. Trimming took off 5 bases at V and 4 bases at J, with 24 bases between the two ends. The CDR3 sequence is CASSHQKLQGPAGNTIYF. CDR3 sequence (DNA): TGTGCCAGCAGTCACCAGAAACTACAGGGTCCGGCCGGAAACACCATATATTTT.

The V and J genes are TRBV2 and TRBJ2-7; D call uncertain. CDR3 size: 12 residues. V lost 8 bases to trimming and J lost 5 bases, with 13 bases between them. The germline gives CDR1 SNHLY, CDR2 FYNNEI. The CDR3: CASGFWGNEQYV. In DNA, the CDR3 is TGTGCCAGCGGTTTTTGGGGAAACGAGCAGTACGTC.

The chain carries TRBV5-4 and TRBJ1-4; D unclear. Trimming removed 1 base at V and 5 bases at J, with 6 bases between. Per the germline V gene, CDR1 is SGHNT and CDR2 is YYREEE (reference sequence). This CDR3 has 13 amino acids. This chain's CDR3 is CASSLRENEKLFF. The CDR3 coding sequence is TGTGCCAGCAGCTTGAGGGAAAATGAAAAACTGTTTTTT.

The chain uses TRBV12-3 or TRBV12-4 and TRBJ2-3; 12 bases line up with TRBD1. CDR3 length: 11 amino acids. The trim removed 5 bases at V and 14 bases at J, leaving 2 bases unmatched. CDR3 sequence (DNA): TGTGCCAGCAGTGGGACAGGGGGCGCGTATTTT. Its protein product is CASSGTGGAYF.

The gene calls are TRBV3-1 (or the pseudogene TRBV3-2) and TRBJ1-2, with D perhaps matching TRBD1 (5 bases). CDR3 size: 11 residues. Trimming cost V 5 bases and J 10 bases, with 11 bases left between them. Germline lookup yields CDR1 LGHDT and CDR2 YNNKEL (reference sequence). The CDR3 DNA is TGTGCCAGCAGCTCGGGACTTTTCTACACCTTC. Encoded protein: CASSSGLFYTF.

V is TRBV5-1 and J is TRBJ2-5; TRBD1 matches at 8 bases. The V gene's germline CDR1 is SGHRS and CDR2 YFSETQ. The ends lost 0 bases at V and 0 bases at J; junction bases unmatched: 4. This CDR3 region has 16 residues. The chain's CDR3 is CASSLGTGRYQETQYF. The CDR3 DNA sequence: TGCGCCAGCAGCTTGGGGACAGGGCGGTACCAAGAGACCCAGTACTTC.

The chain couples TRBV9 to TRBJ1-6, with D perhaps matching TRBD1 (6 bases). CDR3 size: 15 residues. The germline V and J ends were trimmed by 1 base and 5 bases, with 10 bases remaining between them. Germline CDR1 and CDR2: SGDLS and YYNGEE. CDR3 in DNA: TGTGCCAGCAGCGTAACAGGGAGCGATAATTCACCCCTCCACTTT. Its translation is CASSVTGSDNSPLHF. Looking up the rest from reference TRBV9 and TRBJ1-6 gives the full variable domain: DSGVTQTPKHLITATGQRVTLRCSPRSGDLSVYWYQQSLDQGLQFLIQYYNGEERAKGNILERFSAQQFPDLHSELNLSSLELGDSALYFCASSVTGSDNSPLHFGNGTRLTVT.

The chain couples TRBV28 to TRBJ2-4; D is ambiguous. The V gene's germline CDR1 is MDHEN and CDR2 SYDVKM. The CDR3 loop spans 13 amino acids. V was clipped by 6 bases and J by 9 bases, with 15 bases between them. The chain's CDR3 is CASRVTDRSIQYF. The DNA of the CDR3 is TGTGCCAGCAGGGTAACGGACCGGAGCATTCAGTACTTC.

The CDR3 DNA reads as TGTGCCAGCAGCTTACATCAGGGACAAGCTTTCTTT. Translated: CASSLHQGQAFF. The chain links TRBV11-3 to TRBJ1-1, with a possible D match to TRBD1 (5 bases). Per the germline V gene, CDR1 is SGHNT and CDR2 is YENEEA. Deletions cut 2 bases from V and 9 bases from J, with 10 bases between. This CDR3 comprises 12 residues.